A selection of T cell receptor beta chains follows, all from one sample in a study of post-analysis software for immune sequencing data. TCRdb recomputed calls from the PCR reads with MiXCR, one row per CDR3 protein. The sample shows 800,000 to 950,000 distinct CDR3 sequences, around 50% of them seen only once. Sample: blood. The receptors originated from a girl aged 5-17 years with multiple sclerosis. Each CDR3 is given with its conserved first and last residue. Each record gives: CDR3 protein, CDR3 DNA, V gene, J gene, clone size, D gene. The D gene is left open where the match is weak. Not all rows give a size; the values are once, few, many and, for expanded clones, a class.

cdr3_aa: CSARDLQRESSYEQYF
cdr3_nt: TGCAGTGCTAGAGATCTCCAGCGGGAAAGCTCCTACGAGCAGTACTTC
v_call: TRBV20-1
j_call: TRBJ2-7
clone_size: -
d_call: TRBD2

cdr3_aa: CATSTRQGASPQYF
cdr3_nt: TGTGCCACCAGCACCCGACAGGGCGCAAGCCCCCAGTACTTC
v_call: TRBV15
j_call: TRBJ2-5
clone_size: few
d_call: TRBD1

cdr3_aa: CASSLGTQNYGYTF
cdr3_nt: TGTGCCAGCAGCTTAGGAACACAAAACTATGGCTACACCTTC
v_call: TRBV7-2
j_call: TRBJ1-2
clone_size: -
d_call: -

cdr3_aa: CASSPPGWEKLFF
cdr3_nt: TGTGCCAGCAGCCCACCAGGCTGGGAAAAACTGTTTTTT
v_call: TRBV7-2
j_call: TRBJ1-4
clone_size: -
d_call: -

cdr3_aa: CSVEDEETQYF
cdr3_nt: TGCAGCGTTGAGGACGAAGAGACCCAGTACTTC
v_call: TRBV29-1
j_call: TRBJ2-5
clone_size: -
d_call: -

cdr3_aa: CASSMTDYGYTF
cdr3_nt: TGCGCCAGCAGCATGACAGACTATGGCTACACCTTC
v_call: TRBV5-1
j_call: TRBJ1-2
clone_size: -
d_call: -

cdr3_aa: CATSRDAFRREAFF
cdr3_nt: TGTGCCACCAGCAGAGATGCGTTCCGGAGAGAAGCTTTCTTT
v_call: TRBV15
j_call: TRBJ1-1
clone_size: -
d_call: -

cdr3_aa: CASSQDPQGRRYEQYF
cdr3_nt: TGCGCCAGCAGCCAAGATCCTCAAGGGCGACGCTACGAGCAGTACTTC
v_call: TRBV4-1
j_call: TRBJ2-7
clone_size: -
d_call: -

cdr3_aa: CASSAPTRDCYEQYF
cdr3_nt: TGTGCCAGCAGTGCCCCCACCCGGGACTGCTACGAGCAGTACTTC
v_call: TRBV9
j_call: TRBJ2-7
clone_size: once
d_call: -

cdr3_aa: CASRGQQNSPLHF
cdr3_nt: TGTGCCAGCAGGGGACAACAGAATTCACCCCTCCACTTT
v_call: TRBV12-3/TRBV12-4
j_call: TRBJ1-6
clone_size: -
d_call: -

cdr3_aa: CASSLEPSAKGTDTQYF
cdr3_nt: TGCGCCAGCAGCTTGGAGCCTAGCGCAAAGGGCACAGATACGCAGTATTTT
v_call: TRBV5-1
j_call: TRBJ2-3
clone_size: few
d_call: -

cdr3_aa: CSVNRGETQYF
cdr3_nt: TGCAGCGTTAACAGGGGGGAGACCCAGTACTTC
v_call: TRBV29-1
j_call: TRBJ2-5
clone_size: -
d_call: TRBD1

cdr3_aa: CASSYWGGPQETQYF
cdr3_nt: TGTGCCAGCAGCTACTGGGGGGGACCCCAAGAGACCCAGTACTTC
v_call: TRBV7-9
j_call: TRBJ2-5
clone_size: few
d_call: TRBD2

cdr3_aa: CAISSGRAREQYF
cdr3_nt: TGTGCCATCAGTAGCGGGAGAGCTCGCGAGCAGTACTTC
v_call: TRBV10-3
j_call: TRBJ2-7
clone_size: few
d_call: TRBD2

cdr3_aa: CASSNGLGTPYEQYF
cdr3_nt: TGTGCCAGCAGCAATGGTTTGGGGACCCCCTACGAGCAGTACTTC
v_call: TRBV7-2
j_call: TRBJ2-7
clone_size: few
d_call: -

cdr3_aa: CATRPALGGPNYGYTF
cdr3_nt: TGTGCCACCAGGCCTGCATTAGGAGGGCCTAACTATGGCTACACCTTC
v_call: TRBV24-1
j_call: TRBJ1-2
clone_size: -
d_call: -

cdr3_aa: CASSLTRDLSYEQYF
cdr3_nt: TGTGCCAGCAGCTTAACCCGGGACCTCTCCTACGAGCAGTACTTC
v_call: TRBV11-1
j_call: TRBJ2-7
clone_size: few
d_call: -

cdr3_aa: CASSSLRGGETQYF
cdr3_nt: TGTGCCAGCAGTTCCCTGAGGGGAGGAGAGACCCAGTACTTC
v_call: TRBV11-2
j_call: TRBJ2-5
clone_size: -
d_call: -

cdr3_aa: CASSPGGQGHNEQFF
cdr3_nt: TGTGCCAGCAGTCCGGGGGGACAGGGCCACAATGAGCAGTTCTTC
v_call: TRBV6-5
j_call: TRBJ2-1
clone_size: -
d_call: TRBD1

cdr3_aa: CASSYGPPSNTEAFF
cdr3_nt: TGTGCCAGCAGTTACGGGCCTCCCAGCAACACGGAAGCTTTCTTT
v_call: TRBV6-5
j_call: TRBJ1-1
clone_size: few
d_call: -

cdr3_aa: CASSLLGAETQYF
cdr3_nt: TGTGCCAGCAGTTTACTGGGGGCGGAGACCCAGTACTTC
v_call: TRBV7-2
j_call: TRBJ2-5
clone_size: -
d_call: -

cdr3_aa: CASSRDRPEIDTQYF
cdr3_nt: TGCGCCAGCAGTAGAGATCGCCCTGAGATAGATACGCAGTATTTT
v_call: TRBV5-1
j_call: TRBJ2-3
clone_size: -
d_call: -

cdr3_aa: CASSPARGRETQYF
cdr3_nt: TGTGCTAGCAGCCCTGCCCGGGGAAGAGAGACCCAGTACTTC
v_call: TRBV7-7
j_call: TRBJ2-5
clone_size: -
d_call: -

cdr3_aa: CASSPLGTGAFEAFF
cdr3_nt: TGTGCCAGCAGCCCCCTAGGGACAGGGGCTTTTGAAGCTTTCTTT
v_call: TRBV6-5
j_call: TRBJ1-1
clone_size: -
d_call: TRBD1

cdr3_aa: CSARDLSGYYQFF
cdr3_nt: TGCAGTGCTAGAGATCTCAGCGGGTATTACCAGTTCTTC
v_call: TRBV20-1
j_call: TRBJ2-1
clone_size: -
d_call: -

cdr3_aa: CAISEGGGETQYF
cdr3_nt: TGTGCCATCAGTGAGGGAGGAGGGGAGACCCAGTACTTC
v_call: TRBV10-3
j_call: TRBJ2-5
clone_size: few
d_call: -

cdr3_aa: CSVEDLNRGGHGYTF
cdr3_nt: TGCAGCGTTGAAGATCTGAACAGGGGAGGGCATGGCTACACCTTC
v_call: TRBV29-1
j_call: TRBJ1-2
clone_size: -
d_call: TRBD1

cdr3_aa: CSAPTPQGNHEQYF
cdr3_nt: TGCAGTGCTCCTACCCCGCAGGGTAATCACGAGCAGTACTTC
v_call: TRBV20-1
j_call: TRBJ2-7
clone_size: few
d_call: -

cdr3_aa: CAISELAGGQFF
cdr3_nt: TGTGCCATCAGTGAGTTGGCGGGAGGACAGTTCTTC
v_call: TRBV10-3
j_call: TRBJ2-1
clone_size: -
d_call: TRBD2

cdr3_aa: CASRVASGTDTQYF
cdr3_nt: TGCGCCAGCAGGGTCGCGTCAGGCACAGATACGCAGTATTTT
v_call: TRBV5-1
j_call: TRBJ2-3
clone_size: -
d_call: -

cdr3_aa: CASSLGVGIQETQYF
cdr3_nt: TGTGCCAGCAGCTTGGGCGTGGGAATTCAAGAGACCCAGTACTTC
v_call: TRBV5-5
j_call: TRBJ2-5
clone_size: -
d_call: -

cdr3_aa: CSGMNLRTGADEQYF
cdr3_nt: TGCAGCGGAATGAACCTCCGGACGGGAGCCGACGAGCAGTACTTC
v_call: TRBV29-1
j_call: TRBJ2-7
clone_size: few
d_call: -

cdr3_aa: CSVTGTFYEQYF
cdr3_nt: TGCAGCGTTACGGGGACGTTCTACGAGCAGTACTTC
v_call: TRBV29-1
j_call: TRBJ2-7
clone_size: few
d_call: -

cdr3_aa: CASSSPGLADGRPKNYNEQFF
cdr3_nt: TGTGCCAGCAGCTCTCCGGGACTAGCGGACGGTCGCCCTAAAAACTACAATGAGCAGTTCTTC
v_call: TRBV11-1
j_call: TRBJ2-1
clone_size: few
d_call: TRBD2

cdr3_aa: CAISEGQGQYEQYF
cdr3_nt: TGTGCCATCAGTGAGGGACAGGGGCAGTACGAGCAGTACTTC
v_call: TRBV10-3
j_call: TRBJ2-7
clone_size: few
d_call: TRBD1

cdr3_aa: CASSLVLGREETQYF
cdr3_nt: TGTGCCAGCAGCTTAGTCTTGGGTAGGGAAGAGACCCAGTACTTC
v_call: TRBV7-2
j_call: TRBJ2-5
clone_size: few
d_call: -

cdr3_aa: CASSQDRGGVYGYTF
cdr3_nt: TGCGCCAGCAGCCAAGATCGAGGGGGGGTCTATGGCTACACCTTC
v_call: TRBV4-1
j_call: TRBJ1-2
clone_size: -
d_call: -

cdr3_aa: CASSLSQRNTEAFF
cdr3_nt: TGTGCCAGCTCACTTTCACAGAGGAACACTGAAGCTTTCTTT
v_call: TRBV18
j_call: TRBJ1-1
clone_size: -
d_call: -

cdr3_aa: CASSRNRGRYEQYF
cdr3_nt: TGTGCCAGCAGTCGAAACAGGGGTCGCTACGAGCAGTACTTC
v_call: TRBV6-5
j_call: TRBJ2-7
clone_size: -
d_call: TRBD1

cdr3_aa: CASSLPGRPGANVLTF
cdr3_nt: TGTGCCAGCAGCTTGCCCGGGAGGCCTGGGGCCAACGTCCTGACTTTC
v_call: TRBV5-6
j_call: TRBJ2-6
clone_size: -
d_call: TRBD2